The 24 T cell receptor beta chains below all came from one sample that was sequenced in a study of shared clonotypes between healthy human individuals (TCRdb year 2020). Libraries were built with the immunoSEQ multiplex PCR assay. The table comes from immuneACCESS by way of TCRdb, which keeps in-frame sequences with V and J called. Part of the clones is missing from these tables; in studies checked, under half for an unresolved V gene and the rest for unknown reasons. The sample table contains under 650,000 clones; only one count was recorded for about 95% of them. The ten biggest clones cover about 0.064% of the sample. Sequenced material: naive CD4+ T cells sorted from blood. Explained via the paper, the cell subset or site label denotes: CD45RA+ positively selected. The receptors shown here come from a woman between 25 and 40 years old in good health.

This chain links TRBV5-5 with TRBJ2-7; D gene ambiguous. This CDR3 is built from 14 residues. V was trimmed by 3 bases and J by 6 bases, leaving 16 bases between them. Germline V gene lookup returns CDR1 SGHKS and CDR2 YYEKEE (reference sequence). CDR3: CASSSELEGLEQYF. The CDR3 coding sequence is TGTGCCAGCAGCTCCGAACTGGAAGGGCTCGAGCAGTACTTC.

The CDR3 DNA is TGTGCCAGCAGCTCATACGCTGGGTATGGCTACACCTTC. Amino acid sequence: CASSSYAGYGYTF. The V gene is TRBV28, the J gene TRBJ1-2; no firm D call. Germline loops: CDR1 MDHEN, CDR2 SYDVKM. V dropped 6 bases and J dropped 5 bases, with 13 bases sitting between them. There are 13 residues in the CDR3.

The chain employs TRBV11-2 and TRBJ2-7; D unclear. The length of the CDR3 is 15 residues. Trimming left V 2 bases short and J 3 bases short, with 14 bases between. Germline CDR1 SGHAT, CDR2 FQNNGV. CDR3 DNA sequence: TGTGCCAGCAGCTTATCAACAGTTCCCCTCTACGAGCAGTACTTC. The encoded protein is CASSLSTVPLYEQYF.

In DNA form, the CDR3 reads TGTGCCAGCAGCTCACCCCGGGGTGGGGGAAAGAGCTCCTACGAGCAGTACTTC. Amino acid sequence: CASSSPRGGGKSSYEQYF. This chain joins TRBV7-6 and TRBJ2-7; D tentatively reads TRBD1 or TRBD2 (5 bases each). With 4 bases removed from V and 0 bases from J, the gap between germline ends came to 22 bases. Per germline, CDR1 SGHVS and CDR2 FNYEAQ. CDR3 size: 18 residues.

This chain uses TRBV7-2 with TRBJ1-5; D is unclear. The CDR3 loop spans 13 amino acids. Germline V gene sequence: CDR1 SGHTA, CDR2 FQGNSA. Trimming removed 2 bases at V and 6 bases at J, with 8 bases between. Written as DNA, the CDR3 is TGTGCCAGCAGCTTAAGCTCGGGTCAGCCCCAGCATTTT. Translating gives CASSLSSGQPQHF. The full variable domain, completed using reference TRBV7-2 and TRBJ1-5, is GAGVSQSPSNKVTEKGKDVELRCDPISGHTALYWYRQSLGQGLEFLIYFQGNSAPDKSGLPSDRFSAERTGGSVSTLTIQRTQQEDSAVYLCASSLSSGQPQHFGDGTRLSIL.

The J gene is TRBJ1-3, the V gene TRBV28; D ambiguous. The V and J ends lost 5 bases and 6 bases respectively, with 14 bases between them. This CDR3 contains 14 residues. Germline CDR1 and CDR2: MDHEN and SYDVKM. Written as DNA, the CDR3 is TGTGCCAGCAGTCCCCCTCCCCCGGAAAACACCATATATTTT. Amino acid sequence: CASSPPPPENTIYF.

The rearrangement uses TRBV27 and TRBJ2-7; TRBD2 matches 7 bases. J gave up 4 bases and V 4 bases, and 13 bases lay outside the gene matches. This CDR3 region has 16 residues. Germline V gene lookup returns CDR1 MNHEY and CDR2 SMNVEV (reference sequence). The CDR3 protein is CASSSRPSGKGYEQYF. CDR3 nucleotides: TGTGCCAGCAGTTCACGACCTAGCGGAAAAGGGTACGAGCAGTACTTC.

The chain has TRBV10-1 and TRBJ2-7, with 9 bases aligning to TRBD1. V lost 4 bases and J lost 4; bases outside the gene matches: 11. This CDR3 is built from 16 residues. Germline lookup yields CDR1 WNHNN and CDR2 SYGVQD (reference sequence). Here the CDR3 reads CASSGGGQGRRYEQYF. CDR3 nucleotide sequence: TGCGCCAGCAGTGGAGGGGGACAGGGAAGGAGGTACGAGCAGTACTTC.

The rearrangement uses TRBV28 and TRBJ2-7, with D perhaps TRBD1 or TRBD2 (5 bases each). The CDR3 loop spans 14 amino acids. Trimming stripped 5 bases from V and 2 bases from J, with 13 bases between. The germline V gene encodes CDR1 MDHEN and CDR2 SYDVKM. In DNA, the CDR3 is TGTGCCAGCAGTACAGGACTGGCAACCTACGAGCAGTACTTC. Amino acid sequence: CASSTGLATYEQYF.

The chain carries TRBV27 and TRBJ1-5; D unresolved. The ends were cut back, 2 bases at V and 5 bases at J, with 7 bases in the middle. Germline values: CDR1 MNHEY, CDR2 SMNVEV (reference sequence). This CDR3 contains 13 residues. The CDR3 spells CASSLTVDQPQHF. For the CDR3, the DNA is TGTGCCAGCAGTTTAACGGTGGATCAGCCCCAGCATTTT.

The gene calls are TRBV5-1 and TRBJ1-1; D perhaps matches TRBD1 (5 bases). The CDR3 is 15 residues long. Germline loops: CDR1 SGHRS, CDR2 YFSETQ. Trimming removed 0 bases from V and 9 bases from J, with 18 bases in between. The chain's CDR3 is CASSLAVGRGDKAFF. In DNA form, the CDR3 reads TGCGCCAGCAGCTTGGCAGTGGGAAGGGGAGATAAAGCTTTCTTT.

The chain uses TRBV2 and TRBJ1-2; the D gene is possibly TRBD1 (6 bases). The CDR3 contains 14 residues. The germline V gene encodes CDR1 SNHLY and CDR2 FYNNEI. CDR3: CAGAGATEVHGYTF. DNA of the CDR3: TGTGCGGGGGCGGGGGCGACGGAGGTCCATGGCTACACCTTC.

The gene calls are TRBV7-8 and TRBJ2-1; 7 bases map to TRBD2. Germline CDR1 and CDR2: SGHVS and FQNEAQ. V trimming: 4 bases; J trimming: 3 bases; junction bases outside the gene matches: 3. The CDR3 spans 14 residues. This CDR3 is CASSSGLVYNEQFF. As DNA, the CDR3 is TGTGCCAGCAGCTCCGGACTAGTCTACAATGAGCAGTTCTTC.

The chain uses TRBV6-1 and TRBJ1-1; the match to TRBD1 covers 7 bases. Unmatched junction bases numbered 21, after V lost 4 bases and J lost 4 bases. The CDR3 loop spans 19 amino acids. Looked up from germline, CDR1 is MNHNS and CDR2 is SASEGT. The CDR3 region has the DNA TGTGCCAGCAGTGGCGCTCCCAGGGGGGGGATACTGTGGAGCACTGAAGCTTTCTTT. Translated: CASSGAPRGGILWSTEAFF.

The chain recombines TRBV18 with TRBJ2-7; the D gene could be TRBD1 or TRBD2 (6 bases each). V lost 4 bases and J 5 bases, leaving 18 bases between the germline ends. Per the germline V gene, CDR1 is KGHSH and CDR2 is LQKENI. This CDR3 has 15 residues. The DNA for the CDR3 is TGTGCCAGCTCACGGGGACCCAGGGGAGGCGACGAGCAGTACTTC. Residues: CASSRGPRGGDEQYF.

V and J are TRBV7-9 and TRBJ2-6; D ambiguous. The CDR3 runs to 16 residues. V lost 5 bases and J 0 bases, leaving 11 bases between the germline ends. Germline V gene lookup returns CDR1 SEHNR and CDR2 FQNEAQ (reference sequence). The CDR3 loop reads CASSTRRNSGANVLTF. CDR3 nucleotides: TGTGCCAGCAGCACCCGACGGAACTCTGGGGCCAACGTCCTGACTTTC.

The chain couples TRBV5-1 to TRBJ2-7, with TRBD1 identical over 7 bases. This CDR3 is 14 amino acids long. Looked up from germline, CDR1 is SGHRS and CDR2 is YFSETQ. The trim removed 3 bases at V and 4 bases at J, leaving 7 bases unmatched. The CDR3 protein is CASSSTGSAYEQYF. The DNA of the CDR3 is TGCGCCAGCAGCTCGACAGGGTCGGCATACGAGCAGTACTTC.

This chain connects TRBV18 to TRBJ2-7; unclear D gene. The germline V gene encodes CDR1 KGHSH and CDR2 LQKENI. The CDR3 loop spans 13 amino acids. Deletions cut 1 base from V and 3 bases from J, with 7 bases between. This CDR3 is CASSPQDVYEQYF. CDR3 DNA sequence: TGTGCCAGCTCACCACAGGACGTCTACGAGCAGTACTTC.

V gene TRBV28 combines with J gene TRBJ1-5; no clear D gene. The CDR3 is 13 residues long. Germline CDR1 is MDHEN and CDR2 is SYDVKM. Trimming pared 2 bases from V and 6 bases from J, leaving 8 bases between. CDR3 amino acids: CASSLDGGQPQHF. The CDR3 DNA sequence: TGTGCCAGCAGTTTAGATGGTGGTCAGCCCCAGCATTTT.

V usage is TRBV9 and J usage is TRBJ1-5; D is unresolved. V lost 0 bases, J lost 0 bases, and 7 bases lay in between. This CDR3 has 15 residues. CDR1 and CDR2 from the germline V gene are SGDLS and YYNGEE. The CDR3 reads CASSVGMNSNQPQHF. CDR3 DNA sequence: TGTGCCAGCAGCGTAGGGATGAATAGCAATCAGCCCCAGCATTTT.

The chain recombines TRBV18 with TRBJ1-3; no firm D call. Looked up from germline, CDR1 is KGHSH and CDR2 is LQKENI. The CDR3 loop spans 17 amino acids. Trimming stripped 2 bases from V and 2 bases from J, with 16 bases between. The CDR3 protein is CASSPNRGTRTGNTIYF. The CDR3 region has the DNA TGTGCCAGCTCACCAAATCGTGGTACTAGAACTGGAAACACCATATATTTT. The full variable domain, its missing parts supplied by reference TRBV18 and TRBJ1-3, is NAGVMQNPRHLVRRRGQEARLRCSPMKGHSHVYWYRQLPEEGLKFMVYLQKENIIDESGMPKERFSAEFPKEGPSILRIQQVVRGDSAAYFCASSPNRGTRTGNTIYFGEGSWLTVV.

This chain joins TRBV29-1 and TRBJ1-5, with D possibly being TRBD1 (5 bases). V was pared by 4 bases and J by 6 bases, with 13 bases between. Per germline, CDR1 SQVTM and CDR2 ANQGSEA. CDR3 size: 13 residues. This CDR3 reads CSVGGGAGQPQHF. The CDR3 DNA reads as TGCAGCGTTGGTGGAGGGGCGGGTCAGCCCCAGCATTTT.

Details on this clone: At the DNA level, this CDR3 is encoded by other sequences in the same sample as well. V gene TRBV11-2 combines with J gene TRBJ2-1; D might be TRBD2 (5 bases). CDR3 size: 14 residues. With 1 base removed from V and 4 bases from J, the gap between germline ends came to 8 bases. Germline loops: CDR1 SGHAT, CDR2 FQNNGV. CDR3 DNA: TGTGCCAGCAGCTTAGCGGGAACTTACAATGAGCAGTTCTTC. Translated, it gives CASSLAGTYNEQFF.

CDR3 sequence reads: CASSLVLGGSLAGELFF. The CDR3 DNA is TGTGCCAGCAGCTTAGTTCTTGGCGGGAGTCTTGCCGGGGAGCTGTTTTTT. This sequence joins TRBV7-8 and TRBJ2-2, with 7 bases matching TRBD2. The ends lost 1 base at V and 6 bases at J; junction bases unmatched: 11. The CDR3 contains 17 residues. From germline, CDR1 is SGHVS and CDR2 FQNEAQ.